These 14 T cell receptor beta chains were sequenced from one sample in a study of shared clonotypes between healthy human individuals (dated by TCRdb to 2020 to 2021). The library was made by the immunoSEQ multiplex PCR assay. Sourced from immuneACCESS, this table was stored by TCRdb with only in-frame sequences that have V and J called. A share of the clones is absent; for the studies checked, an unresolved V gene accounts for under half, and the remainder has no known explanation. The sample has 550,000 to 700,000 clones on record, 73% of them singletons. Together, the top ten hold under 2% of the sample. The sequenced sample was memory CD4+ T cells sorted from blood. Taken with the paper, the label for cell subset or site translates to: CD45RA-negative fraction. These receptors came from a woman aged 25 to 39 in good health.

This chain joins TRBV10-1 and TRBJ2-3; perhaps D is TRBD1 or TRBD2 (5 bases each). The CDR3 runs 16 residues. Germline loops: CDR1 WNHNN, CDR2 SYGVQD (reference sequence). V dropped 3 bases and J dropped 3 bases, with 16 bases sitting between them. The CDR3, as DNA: TGCGCCAGCAGTGATTTTGGGACGACAGCGACAGATACGCAGTATTTT. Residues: CASSDFGTTATDTQYF.

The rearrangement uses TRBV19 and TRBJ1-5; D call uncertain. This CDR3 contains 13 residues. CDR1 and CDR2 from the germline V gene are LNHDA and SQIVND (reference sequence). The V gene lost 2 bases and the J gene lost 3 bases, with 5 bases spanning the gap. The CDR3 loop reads CASSISDNQPQHF. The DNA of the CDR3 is TGTGCCAGTAGTATATCCGACAATCAGCCCCAGCATTTT.

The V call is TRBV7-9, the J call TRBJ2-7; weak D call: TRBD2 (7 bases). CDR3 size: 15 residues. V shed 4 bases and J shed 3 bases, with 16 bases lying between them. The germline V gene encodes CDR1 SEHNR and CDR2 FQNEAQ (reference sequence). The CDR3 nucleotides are TGTGCCAGCAGCTCCGGTCGAGGGGGGGTCTACGAGCAGTACTTC. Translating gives CASSSGRGGVYEQYF.

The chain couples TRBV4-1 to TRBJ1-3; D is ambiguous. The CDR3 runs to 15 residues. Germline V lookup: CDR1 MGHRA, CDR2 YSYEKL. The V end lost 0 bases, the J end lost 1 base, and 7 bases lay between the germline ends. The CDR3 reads CASSQDSFSGNTIYF. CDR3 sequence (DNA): TGCGCCAGCAGCCAAGATAGCTTTTCTGGAAACACCATATATTTT.

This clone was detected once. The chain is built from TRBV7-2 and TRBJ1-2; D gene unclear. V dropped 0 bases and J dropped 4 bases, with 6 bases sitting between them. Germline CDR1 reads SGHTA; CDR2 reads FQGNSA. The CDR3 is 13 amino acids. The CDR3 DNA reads TGTGCCAGCAGCTTAGCCGGGCTCTATGGCTACACCTTC. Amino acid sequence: CASSLAGLYGYTF.

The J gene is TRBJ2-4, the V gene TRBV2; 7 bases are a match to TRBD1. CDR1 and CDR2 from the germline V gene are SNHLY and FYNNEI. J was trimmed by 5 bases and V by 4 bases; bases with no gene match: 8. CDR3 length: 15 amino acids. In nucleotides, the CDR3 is TGTGCCAGCAGTGGTTTCCCCCAGGGGGAAAACATTCAGTACTTC. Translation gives CASSGFPQGENIQYF. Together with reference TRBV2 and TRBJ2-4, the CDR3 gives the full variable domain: EPEVTQTPSHQVTQMGQEVILRCVPISNHLYFYWYRQILGQKVEFLVSFYNNEISEKSEIFDDQFSVERPDGSNFTLKIRSTKLEDSAMYFCASSGFPQGENIQYFGAGTRLSVL.

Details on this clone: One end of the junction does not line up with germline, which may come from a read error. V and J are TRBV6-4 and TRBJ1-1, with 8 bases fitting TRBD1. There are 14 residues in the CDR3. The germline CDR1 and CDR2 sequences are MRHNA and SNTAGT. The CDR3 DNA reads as TGTGCCAGCAGTTACTCTGGACAGGGAACTGAAGCTTTCTTT. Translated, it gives CASSYSGQGTEAFF.

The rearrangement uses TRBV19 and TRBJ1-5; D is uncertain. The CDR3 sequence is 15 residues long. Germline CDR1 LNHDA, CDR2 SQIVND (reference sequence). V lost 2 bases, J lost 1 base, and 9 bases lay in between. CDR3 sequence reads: CASSIWKQSNQPQHF. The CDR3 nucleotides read TGTGCCAGTAGTATATGGAAACAGAGCAATCAGCCCCAGCATTTT. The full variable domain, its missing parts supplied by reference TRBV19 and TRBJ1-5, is DGGITQSPKYLFRKEGQNVTLSCEQNLNHDAMYWYRQDPGQGLRLIYYSQIVNDFQKGDIAEGYSVSREKKESFPLTVTSAQKNPTAFYLCASSIWKQSNQPQHFGDGTRLSIL.

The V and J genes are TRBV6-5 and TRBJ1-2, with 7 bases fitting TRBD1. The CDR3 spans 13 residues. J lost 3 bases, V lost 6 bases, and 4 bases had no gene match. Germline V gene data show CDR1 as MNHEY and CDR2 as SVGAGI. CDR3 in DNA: TGTGCCAGCAGGCGGACAGGCTACTATGGCTACACCTTC. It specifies CASRRTGYYGYTF.

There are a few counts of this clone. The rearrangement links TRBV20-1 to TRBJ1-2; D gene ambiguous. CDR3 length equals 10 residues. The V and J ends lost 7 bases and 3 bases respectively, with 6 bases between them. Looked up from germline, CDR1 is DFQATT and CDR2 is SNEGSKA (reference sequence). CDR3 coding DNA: TGCAGTGGAAGTGACTATGGCTACACCTTC. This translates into CSGSDYGYTF.

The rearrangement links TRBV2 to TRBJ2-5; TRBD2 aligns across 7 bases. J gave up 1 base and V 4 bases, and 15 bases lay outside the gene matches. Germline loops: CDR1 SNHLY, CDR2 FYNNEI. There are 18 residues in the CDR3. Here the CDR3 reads CASSGGWGGLLSQETQYF. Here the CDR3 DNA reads TGTGCCAGCAGTGGGGGTTGGGGGGGACTCTTATCCCAAGAGACCCAGTACTTC.

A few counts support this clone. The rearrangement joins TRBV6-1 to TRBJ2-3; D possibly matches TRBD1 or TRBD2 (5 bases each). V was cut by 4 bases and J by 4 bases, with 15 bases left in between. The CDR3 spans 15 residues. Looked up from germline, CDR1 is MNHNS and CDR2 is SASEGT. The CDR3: CASSVRRARADTQYF. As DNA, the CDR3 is TGTGCCAGCAGTGTTCGGCGGGCCAGGGCAGATACGCAGTATTTT.

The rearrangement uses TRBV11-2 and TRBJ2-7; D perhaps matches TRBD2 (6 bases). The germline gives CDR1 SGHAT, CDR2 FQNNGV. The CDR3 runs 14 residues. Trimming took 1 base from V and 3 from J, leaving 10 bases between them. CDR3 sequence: CASSLAGVFYEQYF. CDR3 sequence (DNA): TGTGCCAGCAGCTTAGCGGGGGTGTTCTACGAGCAGTACTTC.

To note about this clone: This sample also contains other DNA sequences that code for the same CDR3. The CDR3 region is CASSLKGGNIQYF. The CDR3, as DNA: TGTGCCAGCAGCTTGAAGGGGGGAAACATTCAGTACTTC. The V and J genes are TRBV5-4 and TRBJ2-4, with D tentatively TRBD1 or TRBD2 (6 bases each). The length of the CDR3 is 13 residues. CDR1 is SGHNT, CDR2 YYREEE, per germline (reference sequence). V lost 1 base and J 6 bases, leaving 8 bases between the germline ends.